This TCR beta chain emerged from a study of T cells after yellow fever vaccination. This CDR3 comprises 17 residues. V was clipped by 0 bases and J by 3 bases, with 15 bases between them. Germline CDR1 and CDR2: SGDLS and YYNGEE. UMIs were added to TCR cDNA along with a universal primer site when it was made by 5'RACE template switching. TCRdb redid the calling of the 5' RACE reads with MiXCR, one entry per CDR3 protein. The sample contains just over 300,000 distinct CDR3 sequences, around 4% of which appear only once. The chain joins TRBV9 to TRBJ2-2, with D possibly matching TRBD2 (6 bases). This clonotype was obtained from a man between 18 and 29 years old who received the YFV17D yellow fever vaccine. The material was PBMCs, obtained on the day of the yellow fever booster vaccination. Written as DNA, the CDR3 is TGTGCCAGCAGCGTAGAGGGGACCGGGGAGGACACCGGGGAGCTGTTTTTT. This translates into CASSVEGTGEDTGELFF.